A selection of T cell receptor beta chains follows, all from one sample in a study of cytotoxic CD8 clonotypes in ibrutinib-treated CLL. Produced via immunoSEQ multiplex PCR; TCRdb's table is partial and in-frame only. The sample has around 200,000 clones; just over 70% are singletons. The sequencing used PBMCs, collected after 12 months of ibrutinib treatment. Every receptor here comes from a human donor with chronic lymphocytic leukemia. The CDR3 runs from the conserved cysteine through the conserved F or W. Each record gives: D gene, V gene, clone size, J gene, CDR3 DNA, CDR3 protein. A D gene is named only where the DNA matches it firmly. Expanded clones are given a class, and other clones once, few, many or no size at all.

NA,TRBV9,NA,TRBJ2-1,TGTGCCAGCAGCGCGAGCTCAGATGAGCAGTTCTTC,CASSASSDEQFF
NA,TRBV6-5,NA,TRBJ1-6,TGTGCCAGCAGCCGACAGGATAATTCACCCCTCCACTTT,CASSRQDNSPLHF
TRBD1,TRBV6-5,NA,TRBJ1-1,TGTGCCATACACAGGGGTTACACTGAAGCTTTCTTT,CAIHRGYTEAFF
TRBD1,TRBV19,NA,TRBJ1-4,TGTGCCAGCCGAGCACCGGGACAGGGGGCCCACAACTGCTTTTTT,CASRAPGQGAHNCFF
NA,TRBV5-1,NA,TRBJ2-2,TGCGCCAGCAGCGTCGAATTGGGGACAATTACCACCGGGGAGCTGTTTTTT,CASSVELGTITTGELFF
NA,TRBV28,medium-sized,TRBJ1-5,TGTGCCAGCAGTTTAGCGGTTAGCAATCAGCCCCAGCATTTT,CASSLAVSNQPQHF
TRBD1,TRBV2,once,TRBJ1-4,TGTGCCAGCAGCCGACAGGGAGGGGGAGGGGAAAAACTGTTTTTT,CASSRQGGGGEKLFF
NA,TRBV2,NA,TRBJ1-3,TGTGCCAGCAGTGCCCTGGGGCAGGGGAGCGCCATATATTTT,CASSALGQGSAIYF
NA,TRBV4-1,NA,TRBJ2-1,TGCGCCAGCAGCCAAGACTCCCAAACCAGGGAGTTCTTC,CASSQDSQTREFF
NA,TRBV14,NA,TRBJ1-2,TGTGCCAGCAGCCAAGCGCAGGGATTCCGTGGCTACACCTTC,CASSQAQGFRGYTF
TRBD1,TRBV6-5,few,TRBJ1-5,TGTGCCAGCAGCCGACAGGGGCTCAATCAGCCCCAGCATTTT,CASSRQGLNQPQHF
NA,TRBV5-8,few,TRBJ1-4,TGTGCCAGCAGCTCTTCGCTCACATGGGAACAAGAACTGTTTTTT,CASSSSLTWEQELFF
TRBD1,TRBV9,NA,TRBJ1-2,TGTGCCAGCAGCGACGGACAGGGCTATGGCTACACCTTC,CASSDGQGYGYTF
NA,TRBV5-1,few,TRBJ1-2,TGCGCCAGCAGCTTGGTGTCTCCTCCCCCCTATGGCTACACCTTC,CASSLVSPPPYGYTF
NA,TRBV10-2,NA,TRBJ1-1,TGCGCCACTCTTGCGGGGTTTCCGAACACTGAAGCTTTCTTT,CATLAGFPNTEAFF
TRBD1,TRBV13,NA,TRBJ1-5,TGTGCCAGCAGCCCAGGGGGGACAGGGGGAAGTAATCAGCCCCAGCATTTT,CASSPGGTGGSNQPQHF
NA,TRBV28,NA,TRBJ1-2,TGTGCCAGCAGTCGACAGTGGAACTATGGCTACACCTTC,CASSRQWNYGYTF
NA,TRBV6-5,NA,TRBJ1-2,TGTGCCAGCAGGAACATCAGGGGATATGGCTACACCTTC,CASRNIRGYGYTF
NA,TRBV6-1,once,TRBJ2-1,TGTGCCAGCAGTGATGTATTAGTAGCCCCCTCCAATGAGCAGTTCTTC,CASSDVLVAPSNEQFF
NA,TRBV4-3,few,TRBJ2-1,TGCGCCAGCAGCCAAGAAAGCTACAATGAGCAGTTCTTC,CASSQESYNEQFF
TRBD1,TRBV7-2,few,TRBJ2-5,TGTGCCAGCAGCTGGGACAGGGGCGAGTGGACCCAGTACTTC,CASSWDRGEWTQYF
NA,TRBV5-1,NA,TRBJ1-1,TGCGCCAGCGCCCAGGGGCGAGCCACTGAAGCTTTCTTT,CASAQGRATEAFF
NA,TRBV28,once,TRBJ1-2,TGTGCCAGCAGTTTTAACGGCGCTCCCTTCGGGCTAACCTTC,CASSFNGAPFGLTF
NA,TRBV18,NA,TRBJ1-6,TGTGCCAGCTCACCGGACGTCCGAAATTCACCCCTCCACTTT,CASSPDVRNSPLHF
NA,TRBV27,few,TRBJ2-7,TGTGCCAGCAGTTTGACAAGGTCCTACGAGCAGTACTTC,CASSLTRSYEQYF